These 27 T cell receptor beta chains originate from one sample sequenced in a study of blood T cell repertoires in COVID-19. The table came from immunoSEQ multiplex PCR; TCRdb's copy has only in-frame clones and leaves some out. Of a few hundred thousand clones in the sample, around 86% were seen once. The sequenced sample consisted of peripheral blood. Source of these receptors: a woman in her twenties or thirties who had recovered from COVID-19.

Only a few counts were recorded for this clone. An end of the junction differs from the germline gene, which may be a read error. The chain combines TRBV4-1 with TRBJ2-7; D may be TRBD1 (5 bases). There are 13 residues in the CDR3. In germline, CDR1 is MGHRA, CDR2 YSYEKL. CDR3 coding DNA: TGCGCCAGCAGCCAAGATGGGGCCTACGGGCAGTACTTC. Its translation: CASSQDGAYGQYF.

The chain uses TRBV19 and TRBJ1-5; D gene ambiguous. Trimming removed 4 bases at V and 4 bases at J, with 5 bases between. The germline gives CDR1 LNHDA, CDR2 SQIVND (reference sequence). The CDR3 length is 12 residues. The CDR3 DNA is TGTGCCAGTAGTAGTCTTAATCAGCCCCAGCATTTT. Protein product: CASSSLNQPQHF.

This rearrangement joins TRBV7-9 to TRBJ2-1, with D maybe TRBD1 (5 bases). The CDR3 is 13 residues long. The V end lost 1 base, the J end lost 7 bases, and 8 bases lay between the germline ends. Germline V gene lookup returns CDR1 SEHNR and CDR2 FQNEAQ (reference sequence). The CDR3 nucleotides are TGTGCCAGCAGCTTAGGTGCAGGGAATGAGCAGTTCTTC. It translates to CASSLGAGNEQFF.

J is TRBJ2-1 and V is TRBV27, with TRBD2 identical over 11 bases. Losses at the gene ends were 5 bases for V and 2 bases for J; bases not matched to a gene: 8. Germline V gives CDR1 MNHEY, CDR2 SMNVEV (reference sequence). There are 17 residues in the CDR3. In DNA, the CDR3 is TGTGCCAGCAGTCCGGGGACTAGCGGTCATACCTACAATGAGCAGTTCTTC. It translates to CASSPGTSGHTYNEQFF.

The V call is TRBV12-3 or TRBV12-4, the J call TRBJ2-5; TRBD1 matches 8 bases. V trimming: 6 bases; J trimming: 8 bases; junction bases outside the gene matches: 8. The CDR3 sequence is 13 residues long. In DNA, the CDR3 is TGTGCCAGCAGGACAGGGGCCCTAACAACCCAGTACTTC. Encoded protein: CASRTGALTTQYF.

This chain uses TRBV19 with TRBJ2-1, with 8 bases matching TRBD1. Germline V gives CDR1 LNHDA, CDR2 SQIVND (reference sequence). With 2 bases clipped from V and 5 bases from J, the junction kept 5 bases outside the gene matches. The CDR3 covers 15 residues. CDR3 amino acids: CASSIWQGAHNEQFF. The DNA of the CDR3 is TGTGCCAGTAGTATATGGCAGGGGGCCCACAATGAGCAGTTCTTC.

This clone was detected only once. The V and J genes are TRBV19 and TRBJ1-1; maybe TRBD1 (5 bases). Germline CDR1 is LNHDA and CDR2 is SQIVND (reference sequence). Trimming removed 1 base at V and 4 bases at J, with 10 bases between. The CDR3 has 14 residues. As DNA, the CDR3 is TGTGCCAGTAGTATAGGCCCGGGGGGCACTGAAGCTTTCTTT. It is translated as CASSIGPGGTEAFF. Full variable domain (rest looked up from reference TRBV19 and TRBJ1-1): DGGITQSPKYLFRKEGQNVTLSCEQNLNHDAMYWYRQDPGQGLRLIYYSQIVNDFQKGDIAEGYSVSREKKESFPLTVTSAQKNPTAFYLCASSIGPGGTEAFFGQGTRLTVV.

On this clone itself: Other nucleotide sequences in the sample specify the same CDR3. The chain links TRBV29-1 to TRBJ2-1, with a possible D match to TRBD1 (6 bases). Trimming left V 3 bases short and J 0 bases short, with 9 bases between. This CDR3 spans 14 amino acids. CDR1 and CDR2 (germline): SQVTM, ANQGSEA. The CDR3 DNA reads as TGCAGCGTTGACAGGGGTAGCTCCTACAATGAGCAGTTCTTC. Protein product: CSVDRGSSYNEQFF.

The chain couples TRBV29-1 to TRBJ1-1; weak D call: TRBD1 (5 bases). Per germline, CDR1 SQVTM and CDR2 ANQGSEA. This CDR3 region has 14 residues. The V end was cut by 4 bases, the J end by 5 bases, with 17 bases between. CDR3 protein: CSVVGLGGRTEAFF. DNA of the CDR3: TGCAGCGTTGTAGGTCTCGGGGGAAGGACTGAAGCTTTCTTT.

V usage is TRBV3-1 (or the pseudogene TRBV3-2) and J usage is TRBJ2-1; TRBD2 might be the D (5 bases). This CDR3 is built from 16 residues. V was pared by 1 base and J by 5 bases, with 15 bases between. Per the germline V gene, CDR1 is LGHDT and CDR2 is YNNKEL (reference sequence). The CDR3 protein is CASSQGRLFSHNEQFF. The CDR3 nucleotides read TGTGCCAGCAGCCAAGGGAGGCTCTTTTCCCACAATGAGCAGTTCTTC.

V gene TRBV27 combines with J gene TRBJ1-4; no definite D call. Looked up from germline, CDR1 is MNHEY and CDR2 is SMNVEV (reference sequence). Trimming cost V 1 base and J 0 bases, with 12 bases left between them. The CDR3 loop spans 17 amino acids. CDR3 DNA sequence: TGTGCCAGCAGTTTATTCAGGAACACCGCAACTAATGAAAAACTGTTTTTT. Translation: CASSLFRNTATNEKLFF.

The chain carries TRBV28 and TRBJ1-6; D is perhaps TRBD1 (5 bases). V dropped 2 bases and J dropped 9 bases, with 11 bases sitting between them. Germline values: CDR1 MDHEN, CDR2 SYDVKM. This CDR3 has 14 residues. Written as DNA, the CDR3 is TGTGCCAGCAGTTTAGAGGGGCGGGGTTCACCCCTCCACTTT. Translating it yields CASSLEGRGSPLHF.

CDR3 bases: TGTGCCAGCAGTTTACCGGGGGGCGAAAAACTGTTTTTT. It yields the protein CASSLPGGEKLFF. V and J are TRBV28 and TRBJ1-4; tentative D call: TRBD1 (6 bases). The CDR3 has 13 residues. V was shortened by 2 bases and J by 8 bases, with 9 bases between the two germline ends. Germline V gives CDR1 MDHEN, CDR2 SYDVKM.

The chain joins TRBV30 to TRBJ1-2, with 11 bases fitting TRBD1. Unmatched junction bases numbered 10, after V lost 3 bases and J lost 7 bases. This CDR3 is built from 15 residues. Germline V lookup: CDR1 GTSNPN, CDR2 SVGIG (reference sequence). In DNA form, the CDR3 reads TGTGCCTGGAGGCTCCCCGGGACAGGGGGTGGTGGCTACACCTTC. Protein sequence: CAWRLPGTGGGGYTF.

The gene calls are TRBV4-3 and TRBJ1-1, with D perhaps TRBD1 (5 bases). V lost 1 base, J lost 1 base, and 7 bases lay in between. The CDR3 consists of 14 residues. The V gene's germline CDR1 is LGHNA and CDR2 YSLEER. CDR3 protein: CASSQVGANTEAFF. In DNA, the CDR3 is TGCGCCAGCAGCCAAGTAGGGGCGAACACTGAAGCTTTCTTT.

The CDR3 spells CASTGDEQYF. The CDR3 nucleotides are TGTGCCAGCACCGGGGACGAGCAGTACTTC. J is TRBJ2-7 and V is TRBV6-4, with TRBD2 as a possible D gene (5 bases). Trimming stripped 7 bases from V and 5 bases from J, with 6 bases between. The CDR3 is made up of 10 amino acids. CDR1 is MRHNA and CDR2 is SNTAGT in the germline V gene.

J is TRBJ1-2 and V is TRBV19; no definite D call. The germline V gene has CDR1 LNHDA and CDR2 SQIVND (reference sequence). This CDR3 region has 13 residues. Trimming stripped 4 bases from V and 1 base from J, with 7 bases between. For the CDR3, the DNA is TGTGCCAGTAGTACGAGGATTAACTATGGCTACACCTTC. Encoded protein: CASSTRINYGYTF.

The CDR3: CASRATVNTEAFF. The CDR3 nucleotides read TGTGCCAGTAGGGCGACAGTGAACACTGAAGCTTTCTTT. The V gene is TRBV19, the J gene TRBJ1-1, with D maybe TRBD1 (5 bases). Trimming stripped 6 bases from V and 0 bases from J, with 8 bases between. The germline V gene encodes CDR1 LNHDA and CDR2 SQIVND (reference sequence). The CDR3 runs to 13 residues.

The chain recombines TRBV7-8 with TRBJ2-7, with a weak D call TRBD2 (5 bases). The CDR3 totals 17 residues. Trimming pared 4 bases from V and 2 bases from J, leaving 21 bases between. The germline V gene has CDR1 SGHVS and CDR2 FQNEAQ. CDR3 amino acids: CASSSLQADYRTYEQYF. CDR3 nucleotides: TGTGCCAGCAGCTCCCTCCAAGCGGATTACAGAACCTACGAGCAGTACTTC.

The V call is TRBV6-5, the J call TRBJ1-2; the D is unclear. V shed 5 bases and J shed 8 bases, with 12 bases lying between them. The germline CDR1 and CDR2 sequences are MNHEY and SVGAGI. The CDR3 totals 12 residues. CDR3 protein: CASSPRAGGYTF. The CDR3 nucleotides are TGTGCCAGCAGTCCCAGAGCGGGAGGCTACACCTTC.

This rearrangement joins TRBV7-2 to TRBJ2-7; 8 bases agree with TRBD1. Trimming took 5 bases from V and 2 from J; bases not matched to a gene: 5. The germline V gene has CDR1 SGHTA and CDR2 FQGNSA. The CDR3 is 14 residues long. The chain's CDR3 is CASSIGQGPYEQYF. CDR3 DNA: TGTGCCAGCAGCATCGGACAGGGTCCCTACGAGCAGTACTTC.

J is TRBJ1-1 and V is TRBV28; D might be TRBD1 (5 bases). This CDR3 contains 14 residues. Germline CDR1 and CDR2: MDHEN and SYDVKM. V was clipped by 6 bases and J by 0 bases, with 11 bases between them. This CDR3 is CASSHRSLNTEAFF. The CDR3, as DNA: TGTGCCAGCAGCCACAGGTCCTTGAACACTGAAGCTTTCTTT.

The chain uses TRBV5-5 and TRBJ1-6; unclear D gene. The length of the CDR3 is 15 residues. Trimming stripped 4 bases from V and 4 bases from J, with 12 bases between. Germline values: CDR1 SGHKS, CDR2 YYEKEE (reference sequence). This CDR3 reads CASSLAFNYNSPLHF. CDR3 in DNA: TGTGCCAGCAGCCTAGCTTTTAATTATAATTCACCCCTCCACTTT.

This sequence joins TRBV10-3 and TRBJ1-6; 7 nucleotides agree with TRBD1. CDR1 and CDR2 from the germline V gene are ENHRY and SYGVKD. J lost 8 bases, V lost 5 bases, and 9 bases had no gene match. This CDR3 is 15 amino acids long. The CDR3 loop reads CAISRGQVDDSPLHF. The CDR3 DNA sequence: TGTGCCATCAGTCGAGGACAGGTTGATGATTCACCCCTCCACTTT.

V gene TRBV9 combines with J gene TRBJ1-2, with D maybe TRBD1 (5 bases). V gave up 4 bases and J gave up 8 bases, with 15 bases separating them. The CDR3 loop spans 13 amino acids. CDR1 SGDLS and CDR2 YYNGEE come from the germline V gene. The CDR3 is CASSPDQGRGYTF. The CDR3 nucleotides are TGTGCCAGCAGCCCAGACCAGGGTCGCGGCTACACCTTC.

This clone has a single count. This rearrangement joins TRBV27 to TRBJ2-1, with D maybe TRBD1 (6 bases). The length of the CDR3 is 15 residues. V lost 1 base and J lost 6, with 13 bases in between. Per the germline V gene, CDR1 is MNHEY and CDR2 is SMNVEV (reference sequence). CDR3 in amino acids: CASSLYRLGANEQFF. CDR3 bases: TGTGCCAGCAGTTTATATCGGTTGGGGGCCAATGAGCAGTTCTTC.

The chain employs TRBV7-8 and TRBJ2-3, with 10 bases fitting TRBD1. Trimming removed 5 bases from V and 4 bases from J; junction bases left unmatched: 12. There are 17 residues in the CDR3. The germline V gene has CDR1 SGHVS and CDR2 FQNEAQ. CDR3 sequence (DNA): TGTGCCAGCAGCGAAAAGAGACAGGGGGCTGGGGCAGATACGCAGTATTTT. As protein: CASSEKRQGAGADTQYF.